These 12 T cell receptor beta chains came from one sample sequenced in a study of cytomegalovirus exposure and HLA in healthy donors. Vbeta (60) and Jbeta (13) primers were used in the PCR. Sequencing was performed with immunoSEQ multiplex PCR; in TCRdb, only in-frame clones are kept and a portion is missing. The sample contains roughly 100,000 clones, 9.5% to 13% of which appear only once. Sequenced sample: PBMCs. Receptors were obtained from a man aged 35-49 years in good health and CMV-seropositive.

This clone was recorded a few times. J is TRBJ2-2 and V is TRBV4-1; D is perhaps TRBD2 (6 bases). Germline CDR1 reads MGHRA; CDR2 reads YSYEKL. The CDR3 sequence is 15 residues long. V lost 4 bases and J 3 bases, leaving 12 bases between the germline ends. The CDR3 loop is CASSPTGVDTGELFF. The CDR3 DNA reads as TGCGCCAGCAGCCCTACGGGGGTCGACACCGGGGAGCTGTTTTTT.

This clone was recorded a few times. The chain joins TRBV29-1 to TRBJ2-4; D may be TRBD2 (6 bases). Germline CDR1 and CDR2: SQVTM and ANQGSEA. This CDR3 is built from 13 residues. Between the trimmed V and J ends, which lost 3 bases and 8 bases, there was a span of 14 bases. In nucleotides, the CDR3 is TGCAGCGTTGATATGGGGGGATCGGACATTCAGTACTTC. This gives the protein CSVDMGGSDIQYF.

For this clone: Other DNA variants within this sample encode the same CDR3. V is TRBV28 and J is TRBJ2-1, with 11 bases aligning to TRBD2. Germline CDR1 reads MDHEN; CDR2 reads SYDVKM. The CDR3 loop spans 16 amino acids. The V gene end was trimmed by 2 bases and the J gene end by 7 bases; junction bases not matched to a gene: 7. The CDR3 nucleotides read TGTGCCAGCAGTTTACATGGGATAGCGGGAGGGAATGAGCAGTTCTTC. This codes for CASSLHGIAGGNEQFF.

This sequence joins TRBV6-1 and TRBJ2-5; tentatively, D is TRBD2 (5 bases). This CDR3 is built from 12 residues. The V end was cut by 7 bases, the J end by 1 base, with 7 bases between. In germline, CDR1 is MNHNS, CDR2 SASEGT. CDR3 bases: TGTGCCAGCACGGGGTCCCAAGAGACCCAGTACTTC. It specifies CASTGSQETQYF.

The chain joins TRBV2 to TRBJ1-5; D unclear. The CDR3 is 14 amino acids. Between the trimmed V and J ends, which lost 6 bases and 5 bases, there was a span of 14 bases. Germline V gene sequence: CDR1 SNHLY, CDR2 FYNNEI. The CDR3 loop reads CASRSGGSYQPQHF. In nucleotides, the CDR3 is TGTGCCAGCAGGAGTGGCGGTTCCTATCAGCCCCAGCATTTT.

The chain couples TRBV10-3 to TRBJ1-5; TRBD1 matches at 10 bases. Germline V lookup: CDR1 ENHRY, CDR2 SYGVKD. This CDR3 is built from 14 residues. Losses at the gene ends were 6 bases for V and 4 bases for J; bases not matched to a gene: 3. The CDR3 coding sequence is TGTGCCATCAGCGCGGACAGGGGGAATCAGCCCCAGCATTTT. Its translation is CAISADRGNQPQHF.

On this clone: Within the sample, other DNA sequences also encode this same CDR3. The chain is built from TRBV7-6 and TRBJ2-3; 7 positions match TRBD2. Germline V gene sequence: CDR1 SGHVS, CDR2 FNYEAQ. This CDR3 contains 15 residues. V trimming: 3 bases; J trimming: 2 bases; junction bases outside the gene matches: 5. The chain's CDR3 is CASSLESGVTDTQYF. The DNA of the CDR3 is TGTGCCAGCAGCTTGGAGAGCGGGGTCACAGATACGCAGTATTTT.

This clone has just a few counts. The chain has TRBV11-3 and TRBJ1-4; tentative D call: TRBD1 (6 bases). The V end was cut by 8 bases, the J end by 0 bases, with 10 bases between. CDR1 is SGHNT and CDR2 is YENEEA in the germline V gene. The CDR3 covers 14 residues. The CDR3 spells CASGKGATNEKLFF. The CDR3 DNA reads TGTGCCAGCGGAAAGGGGGCAACTAATGAAAAACTGTTTTTT. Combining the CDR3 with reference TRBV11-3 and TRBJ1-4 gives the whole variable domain EAGVVQSPRYKIIEKKQPVAFWCNPISGHNTLYWYLQNLGQGPELLIRYENEEAVDDSQLPKDRFSAERLKGVDSTLKIQPAELGDSAVYLCASGKGATNEKLFFGSGTQLSVL.

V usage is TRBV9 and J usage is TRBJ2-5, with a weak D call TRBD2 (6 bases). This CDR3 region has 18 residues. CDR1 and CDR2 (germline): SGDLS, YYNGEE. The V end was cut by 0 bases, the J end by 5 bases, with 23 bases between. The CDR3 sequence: CASSVGAPGAGRVETQYF. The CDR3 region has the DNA TGTGCCAGCAGCGTAGGGGCCCCGGGCGCGGGGAGAGTGGAGACCCAGTACTTC.

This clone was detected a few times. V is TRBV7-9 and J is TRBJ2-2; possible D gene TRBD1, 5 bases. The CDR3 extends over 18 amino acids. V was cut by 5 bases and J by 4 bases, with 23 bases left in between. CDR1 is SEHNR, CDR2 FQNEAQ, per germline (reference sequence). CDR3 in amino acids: CASSVSTALAVSTGELFF. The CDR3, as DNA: TGTGCCAGCAGCGTCTCGACAGCACTCGCGGTATCCACCGGGGAGCTGTTTTTT.

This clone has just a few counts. DNA of the CDR3: TGTGCCAGCAAAGGGGAAGGGATAGGATCACCCCTCCACTTT. It encodes CASKGEGIGSPLHF. The J gene is TRBJ1-6, the V gene TRBV2; TRBD1 is a possible D gene (5 bases). Germline-derived CDR1 and CDR2 are SNHLY and FYNNEI. The ends were cut back, 7 bases at V and 10 bases at J, with 17 bases in the middle. This CDR3 contains 14 residues.

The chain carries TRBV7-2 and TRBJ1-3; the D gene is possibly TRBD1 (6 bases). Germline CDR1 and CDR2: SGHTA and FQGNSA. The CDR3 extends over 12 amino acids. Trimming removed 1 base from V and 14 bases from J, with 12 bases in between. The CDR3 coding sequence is TGTGCCAGCAGCTTAGAAAGGACAGTCGTATATTTT. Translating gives CASSLERTVVYF. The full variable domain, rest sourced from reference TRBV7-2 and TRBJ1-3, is GAGVSQSPSNKVTEKGKDVELRCDPISGHTALYWYRQSLGQGLEFLIYFQGNSAPDKSGLPSDRFSAERTGGSVSTLTIQRTQQEDSAVYLCASSLERTVVYFGEGSWLTVV.